The subject of this entry is one TCR beta chain. The antigen is undetermined. This sample was included in a study of T cell repertoires in cytomegalovirus infection. With 0 bases removed from V and 3 bases from J, the gap between germline ends came to 14 bases. Looked up from germline, CDR1 is DFQATT and CDR2 is SNEGSKA (reference sequence). The CDR3 has 15 residues. One entry per CDR3 protein results from TCRdb running MiXCR on the reads. In the table there are a few hundred thousand distinct CDR3 sequences, approximately 25% of which are singletons. The V and J genes are TRBV20-1 and TRBJ1-2; D is perhaps TRBD1 (5 bases). The origin of this receptor is a human donor in good health (CMV status not recorded). Some clones in this sample may be carry-over from other donors' samples. The sequenced sample was cultured PBMCs, obtained from culture after CMV antigen stimulation. CDR3 region: CSARDQGRLHYGYTF. CDR3 sequence (DNA): TGCAGTGCTAGAGATCAGGGAAGGTTACACTATGGCTACACCTTC.